Listed here are 9 T cell receptor beta chains from one sample, sequenced in a study of cytomegalovirus exposure and HLA in healthy donors. In the PCR, 60 Vbeta and 13 Jbeta primers were used. Using immunoSEQ multiplex PCR, the repertoire was profiled, and TCRdb retains in-frame clones only, with some absent. The data hold under 200,000 clones, with 70% to 85% observed a single time. The sequenced sample was PBMCs. These receptors all stem from a man aged 50-60 years in good health and CMV-seropositive.

The V gene is TRBV7-7, the J gene TRBJ2-5; 8 bases map to TRBD2. CDR3 length equals 16 residues. The trim removed 1 base at V and 7 bases at J, leaving 11 bases unmatched. The germline CDR1 and CDR2 sequences are SSHAT and FNYEAQ (reference sequence). This CDR3 is CASSLGDRGGLRTQYF. CDR3 nucleotides: TGTGCCAGCAGCTTAGGCGACCGGGGGGGCCTTAGGACCCAGTACTTC.

J is TRBJ2-1 and V is TRBV5-1, with 8 nucleotides matching TRBD2. V lost 0 bases and J lost 5; bases outside the gene matches: 7. The CDR3 contains 16 residues. From germline, CDR1 is SGHRS and CDR2 YFSETQ. CDR3 amino acids: CASSLVVGGGNNEQFF. The CDR3 coding sequence is TGCGCCAGCAGCTTGGTTGTTGGCGGGGGGAACAATGAGCAGTTCTTC. The full variable domain, in which reference TRBV5-1 and TRBJ2-1 provide the parts outside the CDR3, is KAGVTQTPRYLIKTRGQQVTLSCSPISGHRSVSWYQQTPGQGLQFLFEYFSETQRNKGNFPGRFSGRQFSNSRSEMNVSTLELGDSALYLCASSLVVGGGNNEQFFGPGTRLTVL.

This chain connects TRBV11-3 to TRBJ2-1; TRBD2 is a possible D gene (6 bases). Germline CDR1 reads SGHNT; CDR2 reads YENEEA. CDR3 length: 16 residues. With 1 base removed from V and 6 bases from J, the gap between germline ends came to 16 bases. CDR3 amino acids: CASSLATGGAGNEQFF. The CDR3 DNA sequence: TGTGCCAGCAGCTTAGCGACCGGCGGGGCCGGCAATGAGCAGTTCTTC.

The chain has TRBV5-1 and TRBJ2-3; TRBD1 agrees at 9 bases. The CDR3 spans 14 residues. Per the germline V gene, CDR1 is SGHRS and CDR2 is YFSETQ. The J segment lost 0 bases and the V segment lost 7 bases, leaving 3 bases of the junction unmatched. The CDR3 DNA reads as TGCGCCAGCCTACAGGGGGCGAGCACAGATACGCAGTATTTT. This translates into CASLQGASTDTQYF.

There are a few counts of this clone. The chain recombines TRBV6-1 with TRBJ1-1; 10 bases are shared with TRBD1. The J segment lost 5 bases and the V segment lost 6 bases, leaving 6 bases of the junction unmatched. Germline CDR1 MNHNS, CDR2 SASEGT. The CDR3 consists of 14 residues. The CDR3 DNA follows: TGTGCCAGCAGCGTGGACAGGGGGAGGACTGAAGCTTTCTTT. Its protein product is CASSVDRGRTEAFF.

This clone was recorded a few times. The V and J genes are TRBV5-4 and TRBJ2-7; tentative D call: TRBD1 (8 bases). Per germline, CDR1 SGHNT and CDR2 YYREEE (reference sequence). V lost 4 bases and J lost 2, with 16 bases in between. This CDR3 region has 15 residues. The CDR3 protein is CASSATGGGTYEQYF. The CDR3 nucleotides read TGTGCCAGCAGCGCCACAGGGGGAGGGACCTACGAGCAGTACTTC.

The gene calls are TRBV5-1 and TRBJ2-7; perhaps TRBD1 as D (6 bases). Trimming cost V 5 bases and J 4 bases, with 13 bases left between them. Germline V gives CDR1 SGHRS, CDR2 YFSETQ. The CDR3 is made up of 13 amino acids. The CDR3 DNA reads as TGCGCCAGCAGTGGAACCAGGGGATACGAGCAGTACTTC. Translated, it gives CASSGTRGYEQYF.

The rearrangement joins TRBV18 to TRBJ2-7; 8 bases are a match to TRBD2. The germline V gene encodes CDR1 KGHSH and CDR2 LQKENI. This CDR3 has 14 amino acids. The ends lost 4 bases at V and 2 bases at J; junction bases unmatched: 4. The CDR3 reads CASSRTGGTYEQYV. CDR3 coding DNA: TGTGCCAGCTCACGAACGGGAGGGACCTACGAGCAGTACGTC.

The V call is TRBV11-2, the J call TRBJ1-2; 7 bases align to TRBD1. V trimming: 4 bases; J trimming: 0 bases; junction bases outside the gene matches: 8. Germline loops: CDR1 SGHAT, CDR2 FQNNGV. The CDR3 is 16 amino acids. CDR3 loop: CASSYDSDRPNYGYTF. The CDR3 nucleotides read TGTGCCAGCAGCTACGACTCGGACAGGCCTAACTATGGCTACACCTTC. Combining the CDR3 with reference TRBV11-2 and TRBJ1-2 gives the whole variable domain EAGVAQSPRYKIIEKRQSVAFWCNPISGHATLYWYQQILGQGPKLLIQFQNNGVVDDSQLPKDRFSAERLKGVDSTLKIQPAKLEDSAVYLCASSYDSDRPNYGYTFGSGTRLTVV.